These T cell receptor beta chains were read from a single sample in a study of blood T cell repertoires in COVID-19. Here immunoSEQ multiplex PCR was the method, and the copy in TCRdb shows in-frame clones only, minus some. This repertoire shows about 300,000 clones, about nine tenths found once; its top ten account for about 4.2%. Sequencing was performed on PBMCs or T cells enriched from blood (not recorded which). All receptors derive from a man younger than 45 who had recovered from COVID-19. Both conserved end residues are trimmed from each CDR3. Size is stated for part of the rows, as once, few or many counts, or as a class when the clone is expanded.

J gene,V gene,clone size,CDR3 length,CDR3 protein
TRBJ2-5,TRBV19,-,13,ASSILAGGKETQY
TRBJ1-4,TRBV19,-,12,ASSSGATGEKLF
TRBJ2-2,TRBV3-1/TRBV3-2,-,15,ASSHPSSGGPAGELF
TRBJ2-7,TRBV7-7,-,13,ASSLRQGAPYEQY
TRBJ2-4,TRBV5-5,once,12,ASSLTGGAYIQY
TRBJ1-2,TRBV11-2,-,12,ASSPGDRAYGYT
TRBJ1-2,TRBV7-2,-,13,ASSTGQGLAYGYT
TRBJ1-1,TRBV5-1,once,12,ASSFDRGDTEAF
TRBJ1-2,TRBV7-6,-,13,ASSLQTGGLHGYT
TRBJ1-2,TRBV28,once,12,ASRETGGMYGYT
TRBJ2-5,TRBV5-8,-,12,ASSPQGRRETQY
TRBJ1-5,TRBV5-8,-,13,ASSFRTGHNQPQH
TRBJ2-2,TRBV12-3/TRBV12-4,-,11,ASSPDTTGELF
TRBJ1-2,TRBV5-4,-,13,ASSLALEQNYGYT
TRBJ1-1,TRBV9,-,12,ASSASGGGTEAF
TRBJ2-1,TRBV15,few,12,ATRGGSIYNEQF
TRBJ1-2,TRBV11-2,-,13,ASSGQGWDNYGYT
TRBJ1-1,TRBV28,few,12,ASSRADMNTEAF
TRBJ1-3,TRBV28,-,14,ASSLPRQGWGNTIY
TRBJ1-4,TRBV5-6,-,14,ASSLTPTGRNEKLF
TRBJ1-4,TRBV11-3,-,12,ASSLDGGGEKLF
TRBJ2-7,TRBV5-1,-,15,ASSLGRLAGGIYEQY
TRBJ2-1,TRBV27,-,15,ASSLRLAGVSYNEQF
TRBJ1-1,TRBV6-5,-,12,ASSYGQRNTEAF
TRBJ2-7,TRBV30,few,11,AWTAGHPYEQY
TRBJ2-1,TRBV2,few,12,ASSGTSAYNEQF
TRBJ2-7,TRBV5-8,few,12,ASSLDWFSYEQY
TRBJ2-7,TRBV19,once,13,ASSIPTGENYEQY
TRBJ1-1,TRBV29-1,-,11,SVIRGSDTEAF
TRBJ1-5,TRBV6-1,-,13,ASSDIRQYNQPQH
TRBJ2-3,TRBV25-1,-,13,ASSEFERPTDTQY